Below, 7 T cell receptor beta chains from the same sample are listed, as sequenced in a study of CD8+CD57+ T cells in acquired aplastic anemia. Genomic DNA served as template for TCR beta VDJ and CDR3 profiling. TCRdb passed the reads through MiXCR, listing each CDR3 protein once. Found here are 150,000 to 200,000 distinct CDR3 sequences, 71% of them singletons; the top ten hold approximately 42%. Patients selected for sequencing had displayed CD8+CD57+ cell expansion by flow cytometry. The sequenced sample was sorted CD4+, CD8+, or CD8+CD57+ T cells (not recorded which) from PBMCs. The receptors come from a human donor with aplastic anemia.

The sample holds a few counts of this clonotype. The chain has TRBV5-6 and TRBJ1-1; possibly TRBD1 for D (6 bases). The CDR3 has 14 residues. V was trimmed by 4 bases and J by 1 base, leaving 11 bases between them. Looked up from germline, CDR1 is SGHDT and CDR2 is YYEEEE. The CDR3 sequence is CASSRVGGNTEAFF. As DNA, the CDR3 is TGTGCCAGCAGCCGGGTAGGGGGGAACACTGAAGCTTTCTTT.

This chain connects TRBV7-2 to TRBJ2-5, with D possibly matching TRBD1 (5 bases). Germline values: CDR1 SGHTA, CDR2 FQGNSA. The CDR3 is 15 residues long. Trimming took off 3 bases at V and 4 bases at J, with 15 bases between the two ends. CDR3 residues: CASSLDTDFAETQYF. The CDR3 nucleotides are TGTGCCAGCAGCTTGGACACCGACTTTGCAGAGACCCAGTACTTC.

The chain has TRBV13 and TRBJ2-2, with D possibly TRBD2 on 5 matching bases. Per the germline V gene, CDR1 is PRHDT and CDR2 is FYEKMQ (reference sequence). There are 13 residues in the CDR3. Trimming removed 5 bases from V and 7 bases from J, with 11 bases in between. The CDR3 sequence: CASSPWRSGELFF. The CDR3 DNA reads as TGTGCCAGCAGCCCTTGGAGGAGCGGGGAGCTGTTTTTT.

Comments on this clonotype: At one end the junction does not follow the germline gene, possibly because of a read error. V gene TRBV5-1 combines with J gene TRBJ1-6; D is unresolved. This CDR3 has 16 amino acids. CDR1 and CDR2 from the germline V gene are SGHRS and YFSETQ. The CDR3 DNA sequence: TGTGCCAGCAGCCCCGGGAGAGTATCTCCCATATCACCCCTCCACTTT. Amino acid sequence: CASSPGRVSPISPLHF.

V gene TRBV9 combines with J gene TRBJ2-7; 7 bases align to TRBD2. The better agreement between TRBJ2-5 and the DNA end casts doubt on the J call. Germline V CDR1 and CDR2: SGDLS, YYNGEE. The CDR3 loop spans 14 amino acids. The CDR3 nucleotides are TGTGCCAGCAGCGGGGGGGGGGTCCAAGAGACCCAGTACTTC. This translates into CASSGGGVQETQYF.

At least ten counts were recorded for this clonotype. The chain combines TRBV6-2 or TRBV6-3 with TRBJ2-1; D is tentatively TRBD1 or TRBD2 (5 bases each). CDR1 is MNHEY, CDR2 SVGEGT, per germline. The length of the CDR3 is 14 residues. Trimming took off 4 bases at V and 5 bases at J, with 12 bases between the two ends. CDR3 loop: CASSSAGTHNEQFF. The CDR3 DNA reads as TGTGCCAGCAGTTCCGCCGGGACCCACAATGAGCAGTTCTTC.

This chain joins TRBV4-1 and TRBJ1-1, with D possibly TRBD1 on 5 matching bases. This CDR3 has 18 amino acids. The germline CDR1 and CDR2 sequences are MGHRA and YSYEKL. V lost 3 bases and J 0 bases, leaving 20 bases between the germline ends. The chain's CDR3 is CASSQSIRGKSLNTEAFF. Written as DNA, the CDR3 is TGCGCCAGCAGCCAGTCTATTAGGGGAAAGTCTCTGAACACTGAAGCTTTCTTT.